The TCR beta chain under discussion was sequenced for a study of T cell responses to AZD1222 COVID-19 vaccine. J lost 4 bases, V lost 2 bases, and 4 bases had no gene match. There are 16 residues in the CDR3. CDR1 is LGHDT and CDR2 is YNNKEL in the germline V gene (reference sequence). Concerning this clone: Its antigen is still unknown.

The protocol was immunoSEQ multiplex PCR, while the TCRdb copy is restricted to in-frame clones and leaves out a portion. This sample yields about 130,000 clones, of which 80% to 95% are seen a single time; 4% to 5.5% belongs to the top ten. Notes on the study in general: Only a handful of AZD1222 recipients tested seropositive at baseline. CD4 TCRs covered the whole spike, strongest at regions 160-218 and 743-854. Nearly half of the spike-specific TCRs reportedly recognize variant regions that carry no mutations. None of the repertoires were sampled until the peak T cell response had passed.

The genes are TRBV3-1 (or the pseudogene TRBV3-2) and TRBJ2-6; the match to TRBD1 covers 8 bases. The TCR was taken from an adult in good health. The input for sequencing was peripheral blood, taken on day 0 of MenACWY control vaccination. Here the CDR3 reads CASSQRQGSGANVLTF. The CDR3 coding sequence is TGTGCCAGCAGCCAACGACAGGGGTCCGGGGCCAACGTCCTGACTTTC.